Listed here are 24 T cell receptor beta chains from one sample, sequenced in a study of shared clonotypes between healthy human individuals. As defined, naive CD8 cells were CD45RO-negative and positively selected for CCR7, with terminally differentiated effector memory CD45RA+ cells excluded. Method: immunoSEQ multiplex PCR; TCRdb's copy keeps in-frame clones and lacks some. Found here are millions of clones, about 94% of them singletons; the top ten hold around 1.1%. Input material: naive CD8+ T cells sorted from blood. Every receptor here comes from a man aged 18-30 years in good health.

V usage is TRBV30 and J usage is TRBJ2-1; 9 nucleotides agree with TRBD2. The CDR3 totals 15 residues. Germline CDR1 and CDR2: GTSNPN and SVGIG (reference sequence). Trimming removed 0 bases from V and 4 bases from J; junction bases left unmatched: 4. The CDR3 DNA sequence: TGTGCCTGGAGTGTACCTAGCGGGACTTACAATGAGCAGTTCTTC. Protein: CAWSVPSGTYNEQFF.

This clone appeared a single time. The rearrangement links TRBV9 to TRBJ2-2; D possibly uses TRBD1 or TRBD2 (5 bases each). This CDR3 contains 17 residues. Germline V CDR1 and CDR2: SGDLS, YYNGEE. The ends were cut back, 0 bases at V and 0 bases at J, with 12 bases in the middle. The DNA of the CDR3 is TGTGCCAGCAGCGTAGATTTGTCGGGACCGAACACCGGGGAGCTGTTTTTT. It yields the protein CASSVDLSGPNTGELFF. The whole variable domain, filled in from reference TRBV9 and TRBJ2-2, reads DSGVTQTPKHLITATGQRVTLRCSPRSGDLSVYWYQQSLDQGLQFLIQYYNGEERAKGNILERFSAQQFPDLHSELNLSSLELGDSALYFCASSVDLSGPNTGELFFGEGSRLTVL.

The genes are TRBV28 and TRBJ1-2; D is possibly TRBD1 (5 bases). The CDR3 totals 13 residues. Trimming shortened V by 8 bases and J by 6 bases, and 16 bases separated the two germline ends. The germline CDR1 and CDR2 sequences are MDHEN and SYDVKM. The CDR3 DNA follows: TGTGCCAGCCGGCAATCGGGGGGAGATGGCTACACCTTC. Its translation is CASRQSGGDGYTF.

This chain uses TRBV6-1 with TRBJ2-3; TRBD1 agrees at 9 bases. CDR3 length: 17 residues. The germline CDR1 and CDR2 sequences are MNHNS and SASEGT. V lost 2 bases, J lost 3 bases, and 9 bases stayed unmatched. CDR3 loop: CASSETLYRGLTDTQYF. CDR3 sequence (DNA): TGTGCCAGCAGTGAAACCCTTTACAGGGGGCTGACAGATACGCAGTATTTT.

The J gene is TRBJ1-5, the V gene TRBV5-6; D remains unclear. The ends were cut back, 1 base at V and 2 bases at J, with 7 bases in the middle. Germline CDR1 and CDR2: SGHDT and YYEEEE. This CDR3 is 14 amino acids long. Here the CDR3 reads CASSLSQRNQPQHF. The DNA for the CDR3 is TGTGCCAGCAGCTTGTCACAGCGCAATCAGCCCCAGCATTTT.

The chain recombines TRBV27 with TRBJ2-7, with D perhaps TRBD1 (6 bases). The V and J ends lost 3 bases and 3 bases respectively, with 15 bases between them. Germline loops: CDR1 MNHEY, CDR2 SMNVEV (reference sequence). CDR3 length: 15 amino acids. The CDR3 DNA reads TGTGCCAGCAGTTTTATCGCGGACAGCGTCTACGAGCAGTACTTC. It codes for CASSFIADSVYEQYF.

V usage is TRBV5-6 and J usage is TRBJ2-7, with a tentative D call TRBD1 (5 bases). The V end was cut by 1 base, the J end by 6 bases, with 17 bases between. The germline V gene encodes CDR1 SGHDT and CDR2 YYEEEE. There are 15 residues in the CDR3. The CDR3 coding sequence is TGTGCCAGCAGCTTGCGCACAGGTTGGGAAGTCGAGCAGTACTTC. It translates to CASSLRTGWEVEQYF.

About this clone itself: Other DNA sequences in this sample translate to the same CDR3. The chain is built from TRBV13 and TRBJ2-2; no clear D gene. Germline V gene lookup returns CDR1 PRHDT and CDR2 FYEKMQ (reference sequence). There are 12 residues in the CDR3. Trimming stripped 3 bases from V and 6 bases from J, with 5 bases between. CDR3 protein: CASSFVPGELFF. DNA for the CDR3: TGTGCCAGCAGCTTTGTTCCCGGGGAGCTGTTTTTT.

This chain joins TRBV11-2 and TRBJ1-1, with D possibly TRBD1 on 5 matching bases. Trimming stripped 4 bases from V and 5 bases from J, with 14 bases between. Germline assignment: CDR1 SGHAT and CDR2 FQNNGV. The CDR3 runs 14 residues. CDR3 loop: CASSYRGVSTEAFF. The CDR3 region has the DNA TGTGCCAGCAGCTACCGGGGCGTTAGTACTGAAGCTTTCTTT.

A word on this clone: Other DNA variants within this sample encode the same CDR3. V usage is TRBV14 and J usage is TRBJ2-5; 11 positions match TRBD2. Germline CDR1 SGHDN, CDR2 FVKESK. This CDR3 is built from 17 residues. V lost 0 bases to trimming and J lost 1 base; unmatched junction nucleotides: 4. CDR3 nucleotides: TGTGCCAGCAGCCAAGACCTAGCGGGAGGCCCCCAAGAGACCCAGTACTTC. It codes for CASSQDLAGGPQETQYF.

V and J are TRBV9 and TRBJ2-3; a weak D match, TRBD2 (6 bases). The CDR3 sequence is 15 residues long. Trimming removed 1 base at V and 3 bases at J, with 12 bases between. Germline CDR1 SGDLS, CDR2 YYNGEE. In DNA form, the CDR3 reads TGTGCCAGCAGCGTAATGGAGGGTACGACAGATACGCAGTATTTT. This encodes CASSVMEGTTDTQYF.

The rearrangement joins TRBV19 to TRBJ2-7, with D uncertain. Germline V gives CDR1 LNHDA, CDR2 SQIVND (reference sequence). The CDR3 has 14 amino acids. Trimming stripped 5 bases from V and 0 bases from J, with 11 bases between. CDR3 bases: TGTGCCAGTAGTCCCCTCCCGGGCTCCTACGAGCAGTACTTC. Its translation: CASSPLPGSYEQYF.

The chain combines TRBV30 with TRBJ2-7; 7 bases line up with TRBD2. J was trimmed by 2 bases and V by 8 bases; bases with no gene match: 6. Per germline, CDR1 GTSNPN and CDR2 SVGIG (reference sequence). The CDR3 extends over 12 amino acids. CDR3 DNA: TGTGCCCTAGCGGACCCTACCTACGAGCAGTACTTC. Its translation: CALADPTYEQYF.

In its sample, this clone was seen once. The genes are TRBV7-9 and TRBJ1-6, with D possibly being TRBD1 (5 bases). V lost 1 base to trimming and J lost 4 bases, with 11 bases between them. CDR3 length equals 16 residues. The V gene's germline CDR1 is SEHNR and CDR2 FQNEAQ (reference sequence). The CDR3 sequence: CASSLEMGPYNSPLHF. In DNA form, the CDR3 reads TGTGCCAGCAGCTTAGAGATGGGACCATATAATTCACCCCTCCACTTT.

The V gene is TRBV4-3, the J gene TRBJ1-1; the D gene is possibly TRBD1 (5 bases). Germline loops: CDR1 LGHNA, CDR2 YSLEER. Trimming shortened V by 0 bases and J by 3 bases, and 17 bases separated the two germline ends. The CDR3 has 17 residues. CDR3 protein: CASSQDGAGMEDTEAFF. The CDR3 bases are TGCGCCAGCAGCCAAGATGGGGCAGGGATGGAGGACACTGAAGCTTTCTTT.

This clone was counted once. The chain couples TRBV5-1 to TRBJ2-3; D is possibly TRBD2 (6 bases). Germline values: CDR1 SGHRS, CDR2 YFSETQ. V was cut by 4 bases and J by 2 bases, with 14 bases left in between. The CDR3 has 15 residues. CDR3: CASSRRRENTDTQYF. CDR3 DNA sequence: TGCGCCAGCAGCCGGCGGAGGGAAAACACAGATACGCAGTATTTT.

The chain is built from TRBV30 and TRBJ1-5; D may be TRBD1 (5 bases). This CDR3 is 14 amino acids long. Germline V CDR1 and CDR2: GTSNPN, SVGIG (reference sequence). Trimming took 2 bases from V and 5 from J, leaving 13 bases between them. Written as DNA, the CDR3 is TGTGCCTGGAGTTACGGGGCGGGGGATCAGCCCCAGCATTTT. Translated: CAWSYGAGDQPQHF.

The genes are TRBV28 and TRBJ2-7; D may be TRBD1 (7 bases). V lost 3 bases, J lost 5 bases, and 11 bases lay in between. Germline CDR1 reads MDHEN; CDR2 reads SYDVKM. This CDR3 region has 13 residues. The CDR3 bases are TGTGCCAGCAGTTTGGGCAGGGGGGACGAGCAGTACTTC. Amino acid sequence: CASSLGRGDEQYF.

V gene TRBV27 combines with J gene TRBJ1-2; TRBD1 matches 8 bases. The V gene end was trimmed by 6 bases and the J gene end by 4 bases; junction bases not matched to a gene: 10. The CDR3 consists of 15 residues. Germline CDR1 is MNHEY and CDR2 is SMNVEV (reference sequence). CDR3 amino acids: CASRLSDRGGYGYTF. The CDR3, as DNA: TGTGCCAGCAGACTGAGCGACAGGGGAGGCTATGGCTACACCTTC.

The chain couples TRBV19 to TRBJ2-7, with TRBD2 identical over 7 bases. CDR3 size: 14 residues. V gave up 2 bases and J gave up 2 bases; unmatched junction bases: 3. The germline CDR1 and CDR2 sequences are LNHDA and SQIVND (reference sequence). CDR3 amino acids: CASSIRDYPYEQYF. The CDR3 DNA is TGTGCCAGTAGTATAAGGGACTATCCCTACGAGCAGTACTTC. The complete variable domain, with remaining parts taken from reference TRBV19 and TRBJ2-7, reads DGGITQSPKYLFRKEGQNVTLSCEQNLNHDAMYWYRQDPGQGLRLIYYSQIVNDFQKGDIAEGYSVSREKKESFPLTVTSAQKNPTAFYLCASSIRDYPYEQYFGPGTRLTVT.

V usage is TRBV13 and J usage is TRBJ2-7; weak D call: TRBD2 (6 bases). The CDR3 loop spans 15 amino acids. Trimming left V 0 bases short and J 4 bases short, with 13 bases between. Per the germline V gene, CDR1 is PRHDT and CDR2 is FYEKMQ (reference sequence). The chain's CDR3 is CASSLGYTAGYEQYF. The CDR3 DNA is TGTGCCAGCAGCTTAGGCTACACGGCGGGGTACGAGCAGTACTTC.

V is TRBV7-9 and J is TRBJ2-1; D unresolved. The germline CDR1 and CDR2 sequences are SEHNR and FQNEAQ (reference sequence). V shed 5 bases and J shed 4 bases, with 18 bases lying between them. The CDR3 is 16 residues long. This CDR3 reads CASSPNRLEKYNEQFF. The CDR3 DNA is TGTGCCAGCAGCCCAAACCGCCTGGAGAAGTACAATGAGCAGTTCTTC.

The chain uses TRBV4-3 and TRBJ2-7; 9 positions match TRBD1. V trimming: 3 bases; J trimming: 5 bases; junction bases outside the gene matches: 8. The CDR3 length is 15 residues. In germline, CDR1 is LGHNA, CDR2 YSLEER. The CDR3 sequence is CASSHEQGARNEQYF. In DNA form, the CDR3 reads TGCGCCAGCAGCCATGAACAGGGGGCACGGAACGAGCAGTACTTC.

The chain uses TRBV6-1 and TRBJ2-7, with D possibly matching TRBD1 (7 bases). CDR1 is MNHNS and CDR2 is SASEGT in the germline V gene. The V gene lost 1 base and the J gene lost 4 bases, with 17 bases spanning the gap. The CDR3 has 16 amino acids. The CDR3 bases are TGTGCCAGCAGTGAAGATGGAGGGGGCCGGAGTTACGAGCAGTACTTC. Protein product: CASSEDGGGRSYEQYF.